These 10 T cell receptor beta chains were sequenced from one sample in a study of T cell responses to AZD1222 COVID-19 vaccine. The method was immunoSEQ multiplex PCR; TCRdb's version includes in-frame clones alone and lacks a portion of them. The sample has 90,000 to 150,000 clones, approximately 85% seen once; the top ten hold 5% to 7%. The source material was peripheral blood, sampled on day 0 of AZD1222 vaccination. The receptors derive from an adult in good health.

This clone was picked up one time. The chain couples TRBV6-5 to TRBJ2-2; D not certain. The CDR3 is made up of 14 amino acids. V was trimmed by 5 bases and J by 3 bases, leaving 10 bases between them. The germline gives CDR1 MNHEY, CDR2 SVGAGI. The CDR3 sequence is CASSPSRYTGELFF. The CDR3 nucleotides are TGTGCCAGCAGTCCCTCTAGGTACACCGGGGAGCTGTTTTTT.

The chain joins TRBV2 to TRBJ2-3; weak D call: TRBD2 (6 bases). The V gene's germline CDR1 is SNHLY and CDR2 FYNNEI. V was pared by 8 bases and J by 0 bases, with 15 bases between. The CDR3 is 15 residues long. CDR3 bases: TGTGCCAGCTGGCCTGGGGGGTCTAGCACAGATACGCAGTATTTT. It yields the protein CASWPGGSSTDTQYF.

J is TRBJ1-6 and V is TRBV7-3, with D perhaps matching TRBD1 (6 bases). The CDR3 runs to 15 residues. Germline-derived CDR1 and CDR2 are SGHTA and FQGTGA. V was shortened by 2 bases and J by 7 bases, with 12 bases between the two germline ends. The CDR3 sequence: CASSLLGGQNSPLHF. For the CDR3, the DNA is TGTGCCAGCAGCTTATTGGGGGGCCAGAATTCACCCCTCCACTTT.

The chain employs TRBV19 and TRBJ1-1; D is unresolved. The ends were cut back, 3 bases at V and 5 bases at J, with 13 bases in the middle. CDR3 length equals 14 residues. The germline V gene encodes CDR1 LNHDA and CDR2 SQIVND (reference sequence). In DNA, the CDR3 is TGTGCCAGTAGTATTTCCGGGGAAGGGACTGAAGCTTTCTTT. Its translation is CASSISGEGTEAFF. Together with reference TRBV19 and TRBJ1-1, the CDR3 gives the full variable domain: DGGITQSPKYLFRKEGQNVTLSCEQNLNHDAMYWYRQDPGQGLRLIYYSQIVNDFQKGDIAEGYSVSREKKESFPLTVTSAQKNPTAFYLCASSISGEGTEAFFGQGTRLTVV.

The V call is TRBV7-2, the J call TRBJ2-2; either TRBD1 or TRBD2 may fit D (6 bases each). The length of the CDR3 is 18 residues. Germline-derived CDR1 and CDR2 are SGHTA and FQGNSA. The ends were cut back, 2 bases at V and 4 bases at J, with 20 bases in the middle. CDR3 bases: TGTGCCAGCAGCTTAATGGGTGGGGCAGGGGAGGTCACCGGGGAGCTGTTTTTT. This encodes CASSLMGGAGEVTGELFF.

The chain combines TRBV28 with TRBJ1-1; a possible D gene is TRBD1 (6 bases). Looked up from germline, CDR1 is MDHEN and CDR2 is SYDVKM. The CDR3 spans 14 residues. V was clipped by 3 bases and J by 6 bases, with 14 bases between them. CDR3 nucleotides: TGTGCCAGCAGTTTCCCTCAGGGGAGGGCTGAAGCTTTCTTT. Protein product: CASSFPQGRAEAFF.

The chain employs TRBV24-1 and TRBJ1-5; 7 nucleotides agree with TRBD1. V shed 4 bases, J shed 6 bases, and the junction held 8 bases outside the gene matches. There are 15 residues in the CDR3. Germline CDR1 and CDR2: KGHDR and SFDVKD. CDR3 residues: CATSDSTGDGQPQHF. As DNA, the CDR3 is TGTGCCACCAGTGACTCTACAGGGGATGGTCAGCCCCAGCATTTT.

CDR3 DNA: TGTGCCAGCGTGGGTATGGGAGGACCTAACTATGGCTACACCTTC. Translated: CASVGMGGPNYGYTF. V and J are TRBV6-5 and TRBJ1-2; D not certain. The CDR3 is 15 residues long. CDR1 is MNHEY and CDR2 is SVGAGI in the germline V gene. V was pared by 8 bases and J by 0 bases, with 16 bases between.

The chain employs TRBV6-5 and TRBJ1-1; unclear D gene. CDR1 is MNHEY, CDR2 SVGAGI, per germline. V dropped 2 bases and J dropped 10 bases, with 5 bases sitting between them. The CDR3 is 10 amino acids. CDR3 in amino acids: CASSYPPAFF. The CDR3, as DNA: TGTGCCAGCAGTTACCCCCCAGCTTTCTTT.

This chain links TRBV28 with TRBJ2-5; perhaps TRBD1 as D (6 bases). Per germline, CDR1 MDHEN and CDR2 SYDVKM. Trimming shortened V by 4 bases and J by 9 bases, and 9 bases separated the two germline ends. The CDR3 is made up of 11 amino acids. The DNA for the CDR3 is TGTGCCAGCAGTTCCAGGGGCCCCCAGTACTTC. Encoded protein: CASSSRGPQYF. The variable domain in full, with the rest retrieved from reference TRBV28 and TRBJ2-5, is DVKVTQSSRYLVKRTGEKVFLECVQDMDHENMFWYRQDPGLGLRLIYFSYDVKMKEKGDIPEGYSVSREKKERFSLILESASTNQTSMYLCASSSRGPQYFGPGTRLLVL.